This T cell receptor (beta chain) was recorded in a study of blood T cell repertoires in COVID-19. Overall study context: Sources were T cells, B-cell-depleted T cells, or PBMCs; the material itself was cDNA or gDNA.

The protocol was immunoSEQ multiplex PCR, while the TCRdb copy is restricted to in-frame clones and leaves out a portion. The table shows around 250,000 clones, with approximately 85% occurring only once. With 3 bases clipped from V and 9 bases from J, the junction kept 4 bases outside the gene matches. Germline assignment: CDR1 KGHSH and CDR2 LQKENI. The CDR3 runs to 13 residues. The TCR was taken from a woman older than 75 with COVID-19, enrolled during active disease. Sequences were obtained from peripheral blood. The chain recombines TRBV18 with TRBJ2-1; 8 nucleotides align to TRBD1. CDR3 residues: CASSPPGGVEQFF. The CDR3 region has the DNA TGTGCCAGCTCACCGCCAGGGGGCGTTGAGCAGTTCTTC.